These T cell receptor beta chains were read from a single sample in a study of T cells expressing NK-cell markers. No DNA is given; TCRdb re-called the 5' RACE reads and lists each CDR3 protein once. Here the sample table reports 250,000 to 300,000 distinct CDR3 sequences. Sequenced material: blood T cells: a sorted CD56 or NKG2C T cell subset, CD4+ or CD8+ T cells, or bulk PBMC T cells (not recorded which). The origin of the receptors is a woman aged 18 to 75 in good health. Both conserved end residues are part of each CDR3.

v_gene,j_gene,CDR3aa
TRBV20-1,TRBJ2-3,CSASERPGNPVYTQYF
TRBV5-1,TRBJ2-3,CASSLWARGQDTQYF
TRBV11-1,TRBJ2-6,CASSLIGSGTVSSGANVLTF
TRBV18,TRBJ2-3,CASSGDNTDTQYF
TRBV7-2,TRBJ1-3,CASSSAIRSSGNTIYF
TRBV30,TRBJ2-5,CAWSVRASGGETQYF
TRBV20-1,TRBJ2-2,CSARAPRLPGELFF
TRBV10-3,TRBJ1-5,CAISESAGDNQPQHF
TRBV12-3/TRBV12-4,TRBJ2-4,CASSRTRGQNIQYF
TRBV29-1,TRBJ1-4,CTVGFGEKLFF
TRBV7-2,TRBJ2-6,CASSHGQSGANVLTF
TRBV28,TRBJ2-3,CASTIRLGTDTQYF
TRBV29-1,TRBJ1-2,CSALTGANYGYTF
TRBV20-1,TRBJ2-4,CSAQRQGLAKNIQYF
TRBV20-1,TRBJ2-2,CSAARGVTGELFF
TRBV11-1,TRBJ2-2,CASSRGRVRKAGELFF
TRBV12-3/TRBV12-4,TRBJ2-3,CASSLAGTSPDTQYF
TRBV19,TRBJ2-4,CASRHDRDAKNIQYF
TRBV5-1,TRBJ1-1,CARRLPPGNTEAFF
TRBV25-1,TRBJ2-5,CASSEFRPGGPTAQYF
TRBV29-1,TRBJ2-7,CSVGEGSSGVVVYEQYF
TRBV20-1,TRBJ2-3,CRMGGGAGDTQYF
TRBV2,TRBJ2-7,CASSRRDRRLSYEQYF
TRBV12-3/TRBV12-4,TRBJ1-6,CASSLVRDNSPLHF
TRBV27,TRBJ2-7,CASSLYGSSYEQYF
TRBV19,TRBJ1-2,CASARGFPYGYTF
TRBV20-1,TRBJ2-3,CSANPLAGGEDTQYF
TRBV28,TRBJ2-5,CASSFSDIQTQYF
TRBV12-3/TRBV12-4,TRBJ2-3,CASGIAGGGQRTQYF
TRBV20-1,TRBJ2-1,CSASFAPGLAAYNEQFF
TRBV9,TRBJ1-5,CASSVNVGNQPQHF
TRBV6-4,TRBJ1-6,CAKRTGGSPLHF
TRBV7-9,TRBJ2-3,CASSSIQFFRDTQYF
TRBV2,TRBJ2-6,CASTTSGANVLTF
TRBV15,TRBJ1-3,CATSDRFGNTIYF
TRBV5-1,TRBJ2-1,CASSPLARSSYNEQFF
TRBV28,TRBJ1-2,CASTEGTANYGYTF
TRBV7-2,TRBJ2-2,CASSSTGMGTGELFF
TRBV28,TRBJ1-1,CASSFPDRGLTEAFF
TRBV11-1,TRBJ2-5,CASSLGRGWETQYF
TRBV29-1,TRBJ2-1,CSVPSGRDNEQFF
TRBV20-1,TRBJ1-5,CSAVTGRGQPQHF
TRBV5-1,TRBJ2-1,CASSLGEGDNEQFF
TRBV5-1,TRBJ2-3,CASSPYRGPRDTQYF
TRBV12-3/TRBV12-4,TRBJ1-5,CASSPQEQPQHF
TRBV9,TRBJ2-1,CASSVARYGDIHNEQFF
TRBV12-3/TRBV12-4,TRBJ2-2,CASSPRDVSSTNTGELFF
TRBV29-1,TRBJ2-1,CSVTRGLDYNEQFF
TRBV5-1,TRBJ1-5,CASSFNTGDSQPQHF
TRBV7-2,TRBJ2-5,CASSTFQETQYF
TRBV20-1,TRBJ1-5,CSAWGGNSNQPQHF
TRBV29-1,TRBJ1-5,CSVTGAGGGQPQHF
TRBV6-5,TRBJ2-2,CASSYPRTGNTGELFF
TRBV11-2,TRBJ2-2,CASSQETSRRRAELFF
TRBV5-1,TRBJ2-7,CASSLGKSYEQYF
TRBV3-1,TRBJ1-1,CASSQVNRGPNTEAFF
TRBV7-2,TRBJ2-7,CASSRSSTGSSYEQYF
TRBV12-3/TRBV12-4,TRBJ2-7,CASSLVPTRYEQYF
TRBV11-2,TRBJ2-7,CASSLGPSGFYEQYF
TRBV6-1,TRBJ1-2,CASSQGQLYGYTF